The rows below give T cell receptor beta chains drawn from one sample of a study of blood T cell repertoires in COVID-19. Clones were sequenced by immunoSEQ multiplex PCR, and TCRdb holds only the in-frame ones, with some missing. Counted here are 150,000 to 200,000 clones, roughly four fifths occurring once; the ten biggest clones make up roughly a tenth. The sequenced material came from peripheral blood. These receptors originate from a human donor in a cohort sampled during active COVID-19. The CDR3 runs from the conserved cysteine through the conserved F or W. Fields, in order: J gene, V gene, clone size, D gene, CDR3 DNA, CDR3 protein. The D gene is left open where the match is weak. A clone size is listed for some rows: how often the clone was seen (once, few, many), or a class if it is expanded.

J: TRBJ1-2; V: TRBV28; size: NA; D: NA; DNA: TGTGCCAGCAACCCGGACATCGGTGCTGTGAATGGCTACACCTTC; CDR3: CASNPDIGAVNGYTF
J: TRBJ1-4; V: TRBV2; size: few; D: TRBD1; DNA: TGTGCCAGCAGTGAAGGACAGGGCCCTAATGAAAAACTGTTTTTT; CDR3: CASSEGQGPNEKLFF
J: TRBJ2-3; V: TRBV7-3; size: NA; D: TRBD1; DNA: TGTGCCAGCAGCCACTCCGGGACAGGGTTGTTCGGAGATACGCAGTATTTT; CDR3: CASSHSGTGLFGDTQYF
J: TRBJ2-2; V: TRBV5-6; size: NA; D: NA; DNA: TGTGCCAGCAGCCTAGACCTTCGGGCGAACACCGGGGAGCTGTTTTTT; CDR3: CASSLDLRANTGELFF
J: TRBJ2-1; V: TRBV4-1; size: NA; D: NA; DNA: TGCGCCAGCAGCCAAGGCAGGGCAAATGAGCAGTTCTTC; CDR3: CASSQGRANEQFF
J: TRBJ1-2; V: TRBV6-5; size: NA; D: NA; DNA: TGTGCCAGCAGCCTTTCTAACTATGGCTACACCTTC; CDR3: CASSLSNYGYTF
J: TRBJ2-3; V: TRBV6-6; size: NA; D: NA; DNA: TGTGCCAGCAGTCCCGCCCGGGCAGATACGCAGTATTTT; CDR3: CASSPARADTQYF
J: TRBJ1-1; V: TRBV6-5; size: NA; D: TRBD1; DNA: TGTGCCAGCAGTTACTCGACAGGGACTGAAGCTTTCTTT; CDR3: CASSYSTGTEAFF
J: TRBJ1-6; V: TRBV19; size: NA; D: NA; DNA: TGTGCCAGTACTCTTGGTGCCGGGGGAAATTCACCCCTCCACTTT; CDR3: CASTLGAGGNSPLHF
J: TRBJ2-1; V: TRBV9; size: NA; D: NA; DNA: TGTGCCAGCAGCGTAGGGAGGTACAACAATGAGCAGTTCTTC; CDR3: CASSVGRYNNEQFF